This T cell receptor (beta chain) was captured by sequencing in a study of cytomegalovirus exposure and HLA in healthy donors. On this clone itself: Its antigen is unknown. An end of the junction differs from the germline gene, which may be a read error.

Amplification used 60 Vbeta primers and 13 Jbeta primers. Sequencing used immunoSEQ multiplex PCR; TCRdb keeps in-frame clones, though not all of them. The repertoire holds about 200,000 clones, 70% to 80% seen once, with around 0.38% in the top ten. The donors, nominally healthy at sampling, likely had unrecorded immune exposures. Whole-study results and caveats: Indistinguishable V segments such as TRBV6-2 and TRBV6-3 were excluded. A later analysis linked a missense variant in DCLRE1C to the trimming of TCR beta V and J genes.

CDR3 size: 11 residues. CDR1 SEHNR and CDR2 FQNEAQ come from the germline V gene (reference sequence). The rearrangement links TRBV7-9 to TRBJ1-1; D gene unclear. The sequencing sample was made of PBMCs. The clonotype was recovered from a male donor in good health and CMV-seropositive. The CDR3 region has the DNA TGTTCCAGCAGCTTAGCGCTGTTACCGGTGTTT. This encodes CSSSLALLPVF.